This TCR beta chain is from a study of glioma-infiltrating T cells after dendritic cell vaccination (dated by TCRdb to the mid-2010s). A note on the overall study: Of the 15 or so glioblastoma patients in the cohort, all drawn from Phase I and II dendritic cell vaccination trials, 9 were newly diagnosed and 6 had recurrent disease. Between about 2002 and 2012, patients were given autologous tumor lysate-pulsed dendritic cell vaccination. The vaccine consisted of monocyte-derived dendritic cells cultured seven to eight days with IL-4 and GM-CSF, then pulsed overnight with autologous tumor lysate. Patients received three intradermal dendritic cell vaccine injections at biweekly intervals in the arm below the axilla. In glioblastoma patients vaccinated with dendritic cells, deep sequencing of TCR beta CDR3 regions served to measure tumor-infiltrating lymphocyte content and to compare repertoires between tumor and blood. Survival after dendritic cell vaccination was correlated with TCR sequencing metrics, including TIL content and tumor-blood repertoire overlap.

Patients were selected on the basis of adequate residual fresh-frozen tumor tissue and more than two years of available survival data. Molecular status otherwise varied across the glioblastoma patients, but none of them carried an isocitrate dehydrogenase mutation. PBMC were collected before vaccination, two weeks after the third vaccination, and at tumor progression if progression occurred. Genomic DNA was extracted with the Qiagen DNeasy Blood extraction Kit. TCRB CDR3 regions were amplified from around 2.1 ug genomic DNA, or all available DNA if less, using the immunoSEQ assay. The multiplex PCR employed 60 forward primers targeting TCR V beta segments and 13 reverse primers targeting J beta segments. To estimate the number of reads per starting template, synthetic control templates were added to each sample at limiting dilution. Sequencing produced 87 bp reads on the Illumina HiSeq System. The authors' analysis ran thus. To remove PCR and sequencing errors, closely related sequences were merged with a nearest neighbor algorithm. TCR overlap was measured as the percentage of unique tumor TCR beta sequences that were also present in the peripheral blood of the same patient. The immuneACCESS repertoire file appears here via TCRdb, limited to in-frame rearrangements. These files lack a portion of the clones; in checked studies, under half of the deficit traces to unresolved V genes, and the cause of the others is not known. That table furnishes V, J and clone size, whereas the DNA furnished D and trimming. This sample holds roughly 82,000 clones; around nine tenths were observed only once. Approximately 3.2% of the sample rests with the top ten.

This clone was detected once. Its binding antigen is unknown. Base-call qualities are not available, and no considerably larger clone is one nucleotide away. Overall study outcomes, separate from this receptor: The cohort was small and heterogeneous, with few patients having full blood and tumor sets and even fewer initial-recurrent tumor pairs. TCR clonality showed no direct relationship with survival, which suggests that a diverse polyclonal response may matter. Longer time to progression and overall survival after dendritic cell vaccination were predicted by higher estimated pretreatment TIL content. The three-group TCR overlap response model was characterized as speculative, and prospective validation of the model was stated to be required.

V is pruned by 11 bases and J by 6 bases, leaving 11 bases of the junction without a gene match. From the cysteine through the phenylalanine, the CDR3 covers 14 amino acids. The sequence is cut down to CDR3 DNA, 42 bases in frame from base 1. CDR1 and CDR2 were assigned from the germline V gene (reference sequence) as LNHDA and SQIVND. Recombination linked TRBV19 to TRBJ2-1; TRBD1 agrees with 9 junctional bases. The TCR originated in a human donor with glioblastoma. Sequenced material: blood, taken before dendritic cell vaccination. The CDR3 region: CACCRTGESNEQFF. The sequenced DNA: TGTGCCTGCTGCCGGACAGGGGAGTCCAATGAGCAGTTCTTC.